Below are 22 T cell receptor beta chains sequenced from a single sample in a study of chemoradiotherapy in HPV16-positive cancers. The assay was immunoSEQ multiplex PCR, and TCRdb's table has in-frame clones only and misses some. The sample consists of about 22,000 clones, roughly 92% of them appearing once. Source: blood, taken from a patient who underwent chemoradiotherapy. The origin of the receptors is a human donor with HPV-associated anogenital cancer.

The rearrangement joins TRBV6-5 to TRBJ2-7, with 13 nucleotides matching TRBD2. Germline assignment: CDR1 MNHEY and CDR2 SVGAGI. CDR3 length: 15 residues. With V trimmed by 2 bases and J by 5 bases, 3 bases remained unmatched. In nucleotides, the CDR3 is TGTGCCAGCAGTTACGGGACTAGCGGGATGAACGAGCAGTACTTC. Translating it yields CASSYGTSGMNEQYF.

The count of this clone is one. V gene TRBV19 combines with J gene TRBJ1-2, with D hard to call. The V end was cut by 5 bases, the J end by 4 bases, with 14 bases between. In germline, CDR1 is LNHDA, CDR2 SQIVND (reference sequence). The CDR3 runs to 14 residues. CDR3 coding DNA: TGTGCCAGTAGTCCGGGATCTCCGGTCTATGGCTACACCTTC. Protein product: CASSPGSPVYGYTF.

This clone was detected only once. The J gene is TRBJ2-3, the V gene TRBV28; maybe TRBD1 (5 bases). CDR1 is MDHEN, CDR2 SYDVKM, per germline. With 4 bases removed from V and 2 bases from J, the gap between germline ends came to 7 bases. There are 13 residues in the CDR3. CDR3 amino acids: CASSSTDTDTQYF. The CDR3 DNA follows: TGTGCCAGCAGTTCGACAGACACAGATACGCAGTATTTT.

The V call is TRBV28, the J call TRBJ1-1; D possibly corresponds to TRBD1 (5 bases). CDR1 is MDHEN, CDR2 SYDVKM, per germline. The CDR3 has 13 residues. Trimming stripped 4 bases from V and 7 bases from J, with 13 bases between. The CDR3 DNA reads TGTGCCAGCAGTTGGATTGAAGGGGATGAAGCTTTCTTT. Amino acids: CASSWIEGDEAFF.

The V call is TRBV7-2, the J call TRBJ1-5; D is ambiguous. This CDR3 contains 13 residues. Trimming removed 1 base from V and 5 bases from J, with 6 bases in between. Germline V gene lookup returns CDR1 SGHTA and CDR2 FQGNSA. CDR3 sequence: CASSLERDQPQHF. Written as DNA, the CDR3 is TGTGCCAGCAGCTTAGAACGTGATCAGCCCCAGCATTTT.

This chain joins TRBV2 and TRBJ2-1; 16 bases match TRBD2. The CDR3 runs 15 residues. From germline, CDR1 is SNHLY and CDR2 FYNNEI. V dropped 6 bases and J dropped 7; count of bases not matched to a gene: 3. The CDR3 spells CASRGTSGGANEQFF. The CDR3 nucleotides are TGTGCCAGCAGGGGGACTAGCGGGGGGGCGAATGAGCAGTTCTTC.

The chain carries TRBV28 and TRBJ1-4, with 9 bases that match TRBD1. The CDR3 is made up of 13 amino acids. Germline trimming cut 8 bases from V and 7 bases from J; bases unmatched to any gene: 5. The germline V gene has CDR1 MDHEN and CDR2 SYDVKM. In nucleotides, the CDR3 is TGTGCCAGCTCAGGACAGGGGTTTGAAAAACTGTTTTTT. This encodes CASSGQGFEKLFF.

CDR3 coding DNA: TGTGCCAGCAGCTTTAAGAACCGCTTAAATAATGAAAAACTGTTTTTT. Translating gives CASSFKNRLNNEKLFF. V usage is TRBV5-5 and J usage is TRBJ1-4; D is uncertain. The V and J ends lost 2 bases and 4 bases respectively, with 15 bases between them. Germline V lookup: CDR1 SGHKS, CDR2 YYEKEE (reference sequence). The CDR3 runs 16 residues.

In this sample, this clone turned up a few times. The chain uses TRBV7-2 and TRBJ2-2; unclear D gene. V dropped 2 bases and J dropped 5 bases, with 9 bases sitting between them. CDR3 length: 14 residues. Germline CDR1 and CDR2: SGHTA and FQGNSA. The CDR3 region has the DNA TGTGCCAGCAGCTTATCGACTGGAACCGGGGAGCTGTTTTTT. Its protein is CASSLSTGTGELFF.

This chain uses TRBV4-2 with TRBJ1-1; D not resolved. Germline V gives CDR1 LGHNA, CDR2 YNFKEQ. The length of the CDR3 is 16 residues. V was clipped by 0 bases and J by 3 bases, with 14 bases between them. CDR3: CASSQDSEGFYTEAFF. CDR3 in DNA: TGTGCCAGCAGCCAAGATAGCGAGGGTTTCTACACTGAAGCTTTCTTT.

This clone was detected only a few times. The rearrangement uses TRBV7-3 and TRBJ2-3; 10 bases match TRBD1. Germline CDR1 and CDR2: SGHTA and FQGTGA. V was pared by 5 bases and J by 0 bases, with 5 bases of the junction left unmatched. This CDR3 region has 16 residues. The CDR3 is CASSTGTGASTDTQYF. The CDR3 region has the DNA TGTGCCAGCAGCACCGGGACAGGGGCTAGCACAGATACGCAGTATTTT. Looking up the rest from reference TRBV7-3 and TRBJ2-3 gives the full variable domain: GAGVSQTPSNKVTEKGKYVELRCDPISGHTALYWYRQSLGQGPEFLIYFQGTGAADDSGLPNDRFFAVRPEGSVSTLKIQRTERGDSAVYLCASSTGTGASTDTQYFGPGTRLTVL.

The CDR3 DNA is TGTGCCAGCAGTTTATCCGGACTAGCGGCGAACACCGGGGAGCTGTTTTTT. Translation gives CASSLSGLAANTGELFF. The chain recombines TRBV27 with TRBJ2-2; 10 bases are shared with TRBD2. The J segment lost 0 bases and the V segment lost 0 bases, leaving 1 base of the junction unmatched. The germline CDR1 and CDR2 sequences are MNHEY and SMNVEV (reference sequence). The CDR3 has 17 residues.

This rearrangement joins TRBV11-1 to TRBJ2-4, with a weak D call TRBD2 (6 bases). The CDR3 spans 15 residues. Germline V gives CDR1 SGHAT, CDR2 FQDESV (reference sequence). V gave up 1 base and J gave up 6 bases, with 13 bases separating them. The CDR3 DNA follows: TGTGCCAGCAGCTTAGAACTGGGGACTGGAAACATTCAGTACTTC. Protein sequence: CASSLELGTGNIQYF. Drawing the rest from reference TRBV11-1 and TRBJ2-4, the complete variable domain is EAEVAQSPRYKITEKSQAVAFWCDPISGHATLYWYRQILGQGPELLVQFQDESVVDDSQLPKDRFSAERLKGVDSTLKIQPAELGDSAMYLCASSLELGTGNIQYFGAGTRLSVL.

V and J are TRBV5-6 and TRBJ2-1, with TRBD2 identical over 13 bases. In germline, CDR1 is SGHDT, CDR2 YYEEEE. Trimming at V came to 4 bases and at J to 9 bases, leaving 13 bases not matched to a gene. CDR3 length: 17 amino acids. The CDR3 loop is CASSPPRRRLAGGEQFF. The CDR3 nucleotides read TGTGCCAGCAGCCCCCCCAGGAGGAGACTAGCGGGGGGTGAGCAGTTCTTC.

The chain uses TRBV21-1 and TRBJ2-5; the D segment call TRBD1 is taken from the table without a DNA check. TRBV21-1 is labeled a pseudogene. The CDR3 covers 12 residues. The CDR3 DNA sequence: TGTGCCAGAAACAGGGATCGCGAGACCCAGTACTTC. This translates into CARNRDRETQYF.

V and J are TRBV11-2 and TRBJ2-1; the match to TRBD2 covers 10 bases. The CDR3 has 17 residues. With V trimmed by 3 bases and J by 9 bases, 14 bases remained unmatched. The germline V gene has CDR1 SGHAT and CDR2 FQNNGV. In DNA form, the CDR3 reads TGTGCCAGCAGCTTGGGGGGGGGACTAGCGCCCCACGGTGAGCAGTTCTTC. It is translated as CASSLGGGLAPHGEQFF.

The chain recombines TRBV5-5 with TRBJ1-1; D gene ambiguous. Trimming took 4 bases from V and 4 from J, leaving 17 bases between them. The CDR3 covers 15 residues. Looked up from germline, CDR1 is SGHKS and CDR2 is YYEKEE (reference sequence). The CDR3 is CASSRNEAAGTEAFF. DNA of the CDR3: TGTGCCAGCAGCCGGAACGAGGCTGCTGGCACTGAAGCTTTCTTT.

The V call is TRBV19, the J call TRBJ2-7, with TRBD2 as a possible D gene (5 bases). The CDR3 extends over 12 amino acids. The germline V gene has CDR1 LNHDA and CDR2 SQIVND (reference sequence). V was cut by 8 bases and J by 6 bases, with 14 bases left in between. The CDR3 bases are TGTGCCAGTCTAGGGCTAGCTGGCGAGCAGTACTTC. It encodes CASLGLAGEQYF. Variable domain in full (rest from reference TRBV19 and TRBJ2-7): DGGITQSPKYLFRKEGQNVTLSCEQNLNHDAMYWYRQDPGQGLRLIYYSQIVNDFQKGDIAEGYSVSREKKESFPLTVTSAQKNPTAFYLCASLGLAGEQYFGPGTRLTVT.

The J gene is TRBJ2-7, the V gene TRBV6-5, with D possibly matching TRBD1 (6 bases). V was pared by 7 bases and J by 1 base, with 11 bases between. The CDR3 contains 13 residues. Per the germline V gene, CDR1 is MNHEY and CDR2 is SVGAGI. CDR3 DNA: TGTGCCAGCAAAGGACAGAATTCCTACGAGCAGTACTTC. As protein: CASKGQNSYEQYF.

The rearrangement uses TRBV7-9 and TRBJ2-7; tentatively, D is TRBD2 (6 bases). The CDR3 contains 15 residues. Germline V gene data show CDR1 as SEHNR and CDR2 as FQNEAQ (reference sequence). V lost 3 bases, J lost 4 bases, and 16 bases lay in between. The CDR3 loop reads CASSLLGGAPYEQYF. The DNA of the CDR3 is TGTGCCAGCAGCTTGTTAGGCGGGGCGCCGTACGAGCAGTACTTC.

The rearrangement uses TRBV5-4 and TRBJ2-1, with no clear D. This CDR3 is built from 15 residues. With 2 bases removed from V and 0 bases from J, the gap between germline ends came to 9 bases. CDR1 is SGHNT and CDR2 is YYREEE in the germline V gene (reference sequence). The CDR3 region is CASSLSVSSYNEQFF. The CDR3, as DNA: TGTGCCAGCAGCTTAAGCGTAAGCTCCTACAATGAGCAGTTCTTC.

The genes are TRBV5-1 and TRBJ1-1; D may be TRBD1 (6 bases). Germline V gene lookup returns CDR1 SGHRS and CDR2 YFSETQ. The length of the CDR3 is 14 residues. V dropped 1 base and J dropped 1 base, with 8 bases sitting between them. DNA for the CDR3: TGCGCCAGCAGCTTGTCAGGGGCGAACACTGAAGCTTTCTTT. Translated: CASSLSGANTEAFF.